One TCR beta chain is described in this entry. Its specificity is unknown. The data were taken from a study of shared clonotypes between healthy human individuals. The material for each subset, its genomic DNA, was split evenly across several immunoSEQ plates. Libraries were prepared by immunoSEQ multiplex PCR; TCRdb keeps only in-frame clonotypes and omits some of them. The sample gives 2 million to 2.5 million clones, about 94% of which show up once; around 1.1% is in the top ten. Regarding the study as a whole: Naive subsets usually exceeded memory subsets in estimated richness.

V lost 8 bases and J 3 bases, leaving 8 bases between the germline ends. Germline lookup yields CDR1 MRHNA and CDR2 SNTAGT. This CDR3 spans 13 amino acids. Positive CCR7 selection of CD45RO-negative cells yielded the naive CD8 cells, and terminally differentiated effector memory CD45RA+ cells were excluded. The chain carries TRBV6-4 and TRBJ1-6; D is ambiguous. The clonotype was recovered from a man between 18 and 35 years old in good health. Sequencing was performed on naive CD8+ T cells sorted from blood. The CDR3 DNA reads TGTGCCAGCGGGCAGGACTATAATTCACCCCTCCACTTT. Protein: CASGQDYNSPLHF.